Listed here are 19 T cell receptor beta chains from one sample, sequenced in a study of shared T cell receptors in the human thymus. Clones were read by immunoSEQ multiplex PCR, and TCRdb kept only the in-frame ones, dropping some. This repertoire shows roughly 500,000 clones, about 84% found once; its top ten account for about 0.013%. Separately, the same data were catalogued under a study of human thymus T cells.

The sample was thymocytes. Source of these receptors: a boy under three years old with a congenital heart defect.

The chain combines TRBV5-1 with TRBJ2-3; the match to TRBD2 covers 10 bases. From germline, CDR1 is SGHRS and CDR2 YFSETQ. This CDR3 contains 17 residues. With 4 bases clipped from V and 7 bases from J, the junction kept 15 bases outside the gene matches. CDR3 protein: CASSPQTSGTSGYTQYF. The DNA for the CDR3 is TGCGCCAGCAGCCCCCAAACTAGCGGGACCTCAGGATATACGCAGTATTTT. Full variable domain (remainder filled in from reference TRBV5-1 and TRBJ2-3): KAGVTQTPRYLIKTRGQQVTLSCSPISGHRSVSWYQQTPGQGLQFLFEYFSETQRNKGNFPGRFSGRQFSNSRSEMNVSTLELGDSALYLCASSPQTSGTSGYTQYFGPGTRLTVL.

CDR3 loop: CASSDSRGDTEAFF. The CDR3 DNA reads as TGTGCCAGCAGTGACTCACGGGGAGACACTGAAGCTTTCTTT. This sequence joins TRBV6-4 and TRBJ1-1; D remains unclear. V was pared by 0 bases and J by 3 bases, with 8 bases between. Looked up from germline, CDR1 is MRHNA and CDR2 is SNTAGT. This CDR3 comprises 14 residues.

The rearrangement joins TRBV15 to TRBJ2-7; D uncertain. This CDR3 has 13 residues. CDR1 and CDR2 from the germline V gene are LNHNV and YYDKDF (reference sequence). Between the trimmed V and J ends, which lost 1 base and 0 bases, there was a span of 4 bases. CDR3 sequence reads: CATSRGASYEQYF. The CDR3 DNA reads TGTGCCACCAGCAGAGGGGCCTCCTACGAGCAGTACTTC. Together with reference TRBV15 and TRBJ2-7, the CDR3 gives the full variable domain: DAMVIQNPRYQVTQFGKPVTLSCSQTLNHNVMYWYQQKSSQAPKLLFHYYDKDFNNEADTPDNFQSRRPNTSFCFLDIRSPGLGDTAMYLCATSRGASYEQYFGPGTRLTVT.

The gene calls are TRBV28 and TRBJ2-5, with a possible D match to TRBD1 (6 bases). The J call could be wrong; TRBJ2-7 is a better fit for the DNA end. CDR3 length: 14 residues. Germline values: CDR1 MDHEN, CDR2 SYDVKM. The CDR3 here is CASTYRDPSYEQYF. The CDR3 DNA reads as TGTGCCAGCACCTACAGGGATCCCTCCTACGAGCAGTACTTC.

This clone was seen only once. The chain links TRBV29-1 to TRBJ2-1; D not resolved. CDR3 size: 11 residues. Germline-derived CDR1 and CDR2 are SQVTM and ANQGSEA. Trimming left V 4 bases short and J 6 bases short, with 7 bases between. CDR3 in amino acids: CSVVFLNEQFF. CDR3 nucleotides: TGCAGCGTTGTATTCCTCAATGAGCAGTTCTTC.

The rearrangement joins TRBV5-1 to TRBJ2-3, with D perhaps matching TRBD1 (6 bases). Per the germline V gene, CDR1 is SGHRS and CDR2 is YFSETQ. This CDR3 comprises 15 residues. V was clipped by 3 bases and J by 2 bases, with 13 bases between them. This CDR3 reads CASSSSGAPTDTQYF. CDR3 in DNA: TGCGCCAGCAGCTCCTCAGGGGCTCCCACAGATACGCAGTATTTT.

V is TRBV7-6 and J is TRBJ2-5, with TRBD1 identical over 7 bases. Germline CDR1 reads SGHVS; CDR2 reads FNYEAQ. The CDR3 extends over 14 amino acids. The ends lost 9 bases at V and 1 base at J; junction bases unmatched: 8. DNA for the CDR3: TGTGCCAGTTACGCTAGGGGGCTCCAAGAGACCCAGTACTTC. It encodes CASYARGLQETQYF. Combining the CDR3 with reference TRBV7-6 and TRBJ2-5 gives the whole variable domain GAGVSQSPRYKVTKRGQDVALRCDPISGHVSLYWYRQALGQGPEFLTYFNYEAQQDKSGLPNDRFSAERPEGSISTLTIQRTEQRDSAMYRCASYARGLQETQYFGPGTRLLVL.

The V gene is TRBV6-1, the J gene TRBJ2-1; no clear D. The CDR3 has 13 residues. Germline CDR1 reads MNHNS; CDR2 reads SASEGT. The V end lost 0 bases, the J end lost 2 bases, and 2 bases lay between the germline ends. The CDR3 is CASSEATYNEQFF. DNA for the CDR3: TGTGCCAGCAGTGAAGCCACCTACAATGAGCAGTTCTTC.

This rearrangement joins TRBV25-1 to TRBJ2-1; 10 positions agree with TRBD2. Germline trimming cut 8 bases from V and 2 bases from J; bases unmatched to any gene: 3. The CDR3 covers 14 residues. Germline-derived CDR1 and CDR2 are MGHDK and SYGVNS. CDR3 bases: TGTGCCAGCGGACTAGCGGAGACCTACAATGAGCAGTTCTTC. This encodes CASGLAETYNEQFF.

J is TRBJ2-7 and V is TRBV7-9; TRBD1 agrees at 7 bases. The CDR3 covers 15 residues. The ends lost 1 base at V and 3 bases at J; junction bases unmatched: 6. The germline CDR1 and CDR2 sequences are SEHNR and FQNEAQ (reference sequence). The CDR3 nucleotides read TGTGCCAGCAGCTTAGACAGAGGGGACAGCTACGAGCAGTACTTC. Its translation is CASSLDRGDSYEQYF.

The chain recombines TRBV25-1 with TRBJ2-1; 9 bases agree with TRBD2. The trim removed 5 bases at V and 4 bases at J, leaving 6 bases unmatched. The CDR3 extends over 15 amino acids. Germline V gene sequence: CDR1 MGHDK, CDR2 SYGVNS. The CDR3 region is CASSREREDYNEQFF. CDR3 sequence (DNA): TGTGCCAGCAGTAGAGAGCGGGAGGATTACAATGAGCAGTTCTTC.

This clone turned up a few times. CDR3 nucleotides: TGTGCCAGCAACGGTGAGGGCGAGCAGTACTTC. Amino acid sequence: CASNGEGEQYF. The chain uses TRBV5-5 and TRBJ2-7, with a weak D call TRBD2 (5 bases). The germline CDR1 and CDR2 sequences are SGHKS and YYEKEE (reference sequence). The CDR3 covers 11 residues. V was shortened by 6 bases and J by 6 bases, with 10 bases between the two germline ends.

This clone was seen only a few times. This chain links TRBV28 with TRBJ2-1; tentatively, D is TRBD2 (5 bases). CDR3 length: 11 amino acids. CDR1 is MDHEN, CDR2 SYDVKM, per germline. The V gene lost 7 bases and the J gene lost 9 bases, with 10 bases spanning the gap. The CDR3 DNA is TGTGCCAGCACCATTGAGGGTGAGCAGTTCTTC. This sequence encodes CASTIEGEQFF.

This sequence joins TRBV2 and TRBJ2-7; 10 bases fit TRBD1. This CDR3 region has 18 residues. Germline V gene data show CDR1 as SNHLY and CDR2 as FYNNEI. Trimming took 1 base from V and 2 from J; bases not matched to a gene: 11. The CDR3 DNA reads TGTGCCAGCAGTGAAGGCTGGGGGACGGGACAGGGGACCTACGAGCAGTACTTC. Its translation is CASSEGWGTGQGTYEQYF.

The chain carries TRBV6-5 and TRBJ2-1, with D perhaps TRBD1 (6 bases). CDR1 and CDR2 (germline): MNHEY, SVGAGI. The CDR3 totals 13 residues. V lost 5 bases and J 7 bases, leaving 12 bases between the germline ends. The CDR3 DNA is TGTGCCAGCAGTGCAAACAGGGTTAATGAGCAGTTCTTC. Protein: CASSANRVNEQFF.

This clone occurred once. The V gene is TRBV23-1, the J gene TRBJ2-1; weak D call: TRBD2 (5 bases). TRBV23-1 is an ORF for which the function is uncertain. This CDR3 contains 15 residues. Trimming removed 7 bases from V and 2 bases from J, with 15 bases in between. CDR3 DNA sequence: TGCGCCAGCAATCGAGGGCTCCGCACCTACAATGAGCAGTTCTTC. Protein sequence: CASNRGLRTYNEQFF.

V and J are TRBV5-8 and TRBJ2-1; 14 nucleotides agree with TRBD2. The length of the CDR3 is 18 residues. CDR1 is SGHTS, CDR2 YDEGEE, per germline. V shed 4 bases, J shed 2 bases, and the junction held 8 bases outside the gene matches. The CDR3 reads CASSRVGTSGSPYNEQFF. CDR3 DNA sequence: TGTGCCAGCAGCCGCGTCGGGACTAGCGGGAGTCCCTACAATGAGCAGTTCTTC.

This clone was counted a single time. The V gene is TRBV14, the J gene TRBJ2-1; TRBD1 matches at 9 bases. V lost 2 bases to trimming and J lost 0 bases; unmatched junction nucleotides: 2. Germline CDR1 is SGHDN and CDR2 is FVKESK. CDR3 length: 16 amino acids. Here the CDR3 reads CASSQMGQGSYNEQFF. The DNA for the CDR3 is TGTGCCAGCAGCCAAATGGGACAGGGCTCCTACAATGAGCAGTTCTTC.

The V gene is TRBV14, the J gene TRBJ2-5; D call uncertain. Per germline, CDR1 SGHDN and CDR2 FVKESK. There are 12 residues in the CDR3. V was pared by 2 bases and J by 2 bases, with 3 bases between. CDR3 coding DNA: TGTGCCAGCAGCCAACATCAAGAGACCCAGTACTTC. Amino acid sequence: CASSQHQETQYF.